The present T cell receptor (beta chain) was sequenced within a study of cytomegalovirus exposure and HLA in healthy donors. This clone was seen only a few times. Researchers ran the PCR with 60 Vbeta and 13 Jbeta primers. Repertoires were generated with immunoSEQ multiplex PCR, while TCRdb's copy carries only in-frame clones and drops some. Among 150,000 to 200,000 clones listed, around 88% were seen once. The sequence was obtained from a woman under 30 in good health and CMV-seronegative. Sequencing input: PBMCs.

CDR3 region: CASSQLRSGNTIYF. For the CDR3, the DNA is TGCGCCAGCAGCCAATTGCGTAGTGGAAACACCATATATTTT. The rearrangement links TRBV4-1 to TRBJ1-3; D is unresolved. CDR3 size: 14 residues. V was pared by 2 bases and J by 3 bases, with 8 bases between. CDR1 is MGHRA and CDR2 is YSYEKL in the germline V gene.